This is a list of T cell receptor beta chains from one sample in a study of blood T cell repertoires in COVID-19. The assay was immunoSEQ multiplex PCR, and TCRdb's table has in-frame clones only and misses some. The table records fewer than 75,000 clones, roughly 82% of them present only once. The sequenced sample consisted of peripheral blood. These TCRs come from a human donor in a cohort sampled during active COVID-19. CDR3s include the opening cysteine and the closing phenylalanine or tryptophan. Each record gives: clone size, J gene, D gene, V gene, CDR3 DNA, CDR3 protein. The D gene is left open where the match is weak. The size of a clone is reported for some rows only, either as once, few or many, or as a class for expanded clones.

abundance: .
j_gene: TRBJ2-3
d_gene: TRBD1
v_gene: TRBV19
CDR3nt: TGTGCCAGTATGGGGACAGGGGGGAATACGCAGTATTTT
CDR3aa: CASMGTGGNTQYF

abundance: .
j_gene: TRBJ2-7
d_gene: TRBD1
v_gene: TRBV5-1
CDR3nt: TGCGCCAGCAGTACTGGGACAGGGGACGGACCCGAGCAGTACTTC
CDR3aa: CASSTGTGDGPEQYF

abundance: .
j_gene: TRBJ1-4
d_gene: .
v_gene: TRBV5-8
CDR3nt: TGTGCCAGCGGCCCGGCGGGTCAGGAAAAACTGTTTTTT
CDR3aa: CASGPAGQEKLFF

abundance: .
j_gene: TRBJ2-2
d_gene: TRBD2
v_gene: TRBV14
CDR3nt: TGTGCCAGCAGCCAAGGACTAGCGGGGGTCGGGGAGCTGTTTTTT
CDR3aa: CASSQGLAGVGELFF

abundance: .
j_gene: TRBJ1-1
d_gene: .
v_gene: TRBV7-8
CDR3nt: TGTGCCAGCAGCTCTACAGGGTACACTGAAGCTTTCTTT
CDR3aa: CASSSTGYTEAFF

abundance: .
j_gene: TRBJ1-4
d_gene: .
v_gene: TRBV19
CDR3nt: TGTGCCAGTAGGAAAGGGCGGAGGACTCAAAATGAAAAACTGTTTTTT
CDR3aa: CASRKGRRTQNEKLFF

abundance: .
j_gene: TRBJ2-2
d_gene: .
v_gene: TRBV7-3
CDR3nt: TGTGCCAGCAGCTTAACAGGGGGGGCGACTAGGAACCGGGAGCTGTTTTTT
CDR3aa: CASSLTGGATRNRELFF

abundance: .
j_gene: TRBJ1-3
d_gene: .
v_gene: TRBV20-1
CDR3nt: TGCAGTGCTATGATCGGGGACACCATATATTTT
CDR3aa: CSAMIGDTIYF

abundance: .
j_gene: TRBJ1-5
d_gene: .
v_gene: TRBV21-1
CDR3nt: TGTGCCAGCAGCAAGGGGAGACAGGGGGCTCACATCCAGCCCCAGCATTTT
CDR3aa: CASSKGRQGAHIQPQHF

abundance: once
j_gene: TRBJ1-4
d_gene: TRBD1
v_gene: TRBV19
CDR3nt: TGTGCCACCTCCGGGACAGGGGTTAATGAAAAACTGTTTTTT
CDR3aa: CATSGTGVNEKLFF